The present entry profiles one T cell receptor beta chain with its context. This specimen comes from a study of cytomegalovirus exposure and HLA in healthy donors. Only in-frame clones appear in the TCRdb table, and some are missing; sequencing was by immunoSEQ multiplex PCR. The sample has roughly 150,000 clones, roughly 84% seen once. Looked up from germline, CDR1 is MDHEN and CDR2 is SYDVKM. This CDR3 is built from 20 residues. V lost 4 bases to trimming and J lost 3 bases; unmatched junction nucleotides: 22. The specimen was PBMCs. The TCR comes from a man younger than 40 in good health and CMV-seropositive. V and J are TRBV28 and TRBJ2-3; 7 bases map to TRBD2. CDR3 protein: CASSYLLGPLGRRDTDTQYF. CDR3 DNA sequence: TGTGCCAGCAGTTACCTATTAGGGCCCCTCGGGAGGAGGGATACAGATACGCAGTATTTT.